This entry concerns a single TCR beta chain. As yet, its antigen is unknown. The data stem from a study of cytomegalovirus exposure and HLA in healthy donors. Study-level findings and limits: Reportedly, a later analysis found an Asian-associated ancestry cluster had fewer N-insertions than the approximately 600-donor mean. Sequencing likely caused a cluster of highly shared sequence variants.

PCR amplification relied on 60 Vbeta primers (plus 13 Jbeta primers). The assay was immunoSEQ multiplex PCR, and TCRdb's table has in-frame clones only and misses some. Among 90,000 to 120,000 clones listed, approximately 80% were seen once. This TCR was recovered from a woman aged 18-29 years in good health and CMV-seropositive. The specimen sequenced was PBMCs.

Here the CDR3 DNA reads TGCGCCAGCAGCTTGGATTGGACAGGGGTCGGAAACACCATATATTTT. As protein: CASSLDWTGVGNTIYF. The V gene is TRBV5-1, the J gene TRBJ1-3; 9 bases map to TRBD1. The germline gives CDR1 SGHRS, CDR2 YFSETQ. Germline trimming cut 0 bases from V and 4 bases from J; bases unmatched to any gene: 5. The CDR3 totals 16 residues.